This T cell receptor (beta chain) was obtained from a study of shared clonotypes between healthy human individuals. For the study at large: Donor composition was a couple of women and three men, aged 18 to 49. Whole-study findings and limits: The sole specimen, blood, was sampled, and tissue repertoires likely differ.

Concerning this clone itself: Antigen unknown.

Healthy adults negative for HIV, lacking recent acute infections or vaccinations, served as donors. Deep-level running was used for the assay. Clones were sequenced by immunoSEQ multiplex PCR, and TCRdb holds only the in-frame ones, with some missing. This table holds more than 400,000 clones, around 85% found once. Germline V CDR1 and CDR2: MNHEY, SMNVEV (reference sequence). V lost 3 bases, J lost 4 bases, and 4 bases stayed unmatched. This CDR3 has 15 residues. The source is a woman aged 40 to 55 in good health. Some clones in this sample may be carry-over from other donors' samples. The chain combines TRBV27 with TRBJ2-5, with TRBD2 matching over 11 bases. The sample taken for sequencing was PBMCs. CDR3 loop: CASSFLAGGGETQYF. The CDR3 DNA reads TGTGCCAGCAGTTTCCTAGCGGGAGGTGGAGAGACCCAGTACTTC.